The source of this TCR beta chain is a study of T cells in Graves' hyperthyroidism and ophthalmopathy. Study-wide results and limits: Most thyroid clonotypes that were expanded above 0.001 also turned up in blood. The model's output predicted ophthalmopathy at a median of 6.5 months prior to onset.

Template material for amplifying TCR beta CDR3 regions consisted of RNA transcripts. RT-PCR in the first round (using the HTBI primer set) targeted the TCR CDR3. TCRdb redid the calling of the multiplex PCR reads with MiXCR, one entry per CDR3 protein. The sample consists of around 660,000 distinct CDR3 sequences, 45% of them appearing once. There are 14 residues in the CDR3. The V segment lost 3 bases and the J segment 7 bases; nucleotides outside the gene matches: 5. CDR1 DFQATT and CDR2 SNEGSKA come from the germline V gene (reference sequence). Concerning this clonotype itself: What it recognizes is unknown.

Clinical symptoms, serum thyroxine and TRAb, thyroid ultrasound and orbital computed tomography were used for the diagnoses. The specimen sequenced was peripheral blood or thyroid tissue (not recorded which). The TCR was taken from an adult man with Graves' disease, either hyperthyroidism or ophthalmopathy (not recorded which). The chain joins TRBV20-1 to TRBJ1-4; 10 bases agree with TRBD1. Here the CDR3 reads CSASDRGRGEKLFF. DNA of the CDR3: TGCAGTGCTAGCGACAGGGGGCGAGGTGAAAAACTGTTTTTT.